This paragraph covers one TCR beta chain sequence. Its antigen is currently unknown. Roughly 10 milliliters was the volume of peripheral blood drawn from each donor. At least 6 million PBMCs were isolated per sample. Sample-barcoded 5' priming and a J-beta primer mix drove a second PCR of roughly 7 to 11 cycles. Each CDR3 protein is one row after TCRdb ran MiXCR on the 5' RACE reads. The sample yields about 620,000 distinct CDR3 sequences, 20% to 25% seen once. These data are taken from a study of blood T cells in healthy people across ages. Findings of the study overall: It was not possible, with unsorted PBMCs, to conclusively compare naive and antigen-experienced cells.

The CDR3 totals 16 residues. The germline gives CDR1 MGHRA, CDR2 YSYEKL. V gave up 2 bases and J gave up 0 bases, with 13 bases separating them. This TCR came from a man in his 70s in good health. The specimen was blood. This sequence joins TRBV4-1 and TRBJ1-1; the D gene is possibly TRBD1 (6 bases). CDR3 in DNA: TGCGCCAGCAGCCAAAAAACAGGGAACATGAACACTGAAGCTTTCTTT. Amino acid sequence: CASSQKTGNMNTEAFF.